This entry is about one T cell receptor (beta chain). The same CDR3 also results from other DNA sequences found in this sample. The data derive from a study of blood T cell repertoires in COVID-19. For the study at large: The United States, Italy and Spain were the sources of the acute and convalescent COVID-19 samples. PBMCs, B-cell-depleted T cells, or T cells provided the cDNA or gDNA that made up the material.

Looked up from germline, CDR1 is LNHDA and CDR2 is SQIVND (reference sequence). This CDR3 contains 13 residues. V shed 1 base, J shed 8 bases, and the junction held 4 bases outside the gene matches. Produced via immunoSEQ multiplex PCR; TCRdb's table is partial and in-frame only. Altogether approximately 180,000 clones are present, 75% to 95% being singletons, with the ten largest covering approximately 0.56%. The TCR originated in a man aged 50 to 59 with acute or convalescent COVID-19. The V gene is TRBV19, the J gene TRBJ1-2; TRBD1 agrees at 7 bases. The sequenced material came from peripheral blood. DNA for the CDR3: TGTGCCAGTAGTATAGGACAGGGCCGAGGCTACACCTTC. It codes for CASSIGQGRGYTF.